This paragraph covers one T cell receptor (beta chain) sequence. Antigen unknown. The germline CDR1 and CDR2 sequences are SGHDT and YYEEEE. The CDR3 totals 13 residues. V gave up 5 bases and J gave up 3 bases, with 11 bases separating them. One entry per CDR3 protein results from TCRdb running MiXCR on the 5' RACE reads. The table includes some 320,000 distinct CDR3 sequences, 3.5% to 4.5% detected once. This record comes from a study of T cells after yellow fever vaccination. The study's findings and limits: Within FACS-sorted repertoires, abundant clonotypes contaminating from the bulk population could be present. Most clones from primary vaccination were detected again post-booster (about 95% CD4, roughly 90% CD8).

The sample consisted of PBMCs, taken 15 days after the yellow fever booster vaccination. This TCR derives from a man younger than 35 who received the YFV17D yellow fever vaccine. The chain carries TRBV5-6 and TRBJ1-1; D gene ambiguous. CDR3 coding DNA: TGTGCCAGCAGTTTAACCCCCCACACTGAAGCTTTCTTT. Translating it yields CASSLTPHTEAFF.